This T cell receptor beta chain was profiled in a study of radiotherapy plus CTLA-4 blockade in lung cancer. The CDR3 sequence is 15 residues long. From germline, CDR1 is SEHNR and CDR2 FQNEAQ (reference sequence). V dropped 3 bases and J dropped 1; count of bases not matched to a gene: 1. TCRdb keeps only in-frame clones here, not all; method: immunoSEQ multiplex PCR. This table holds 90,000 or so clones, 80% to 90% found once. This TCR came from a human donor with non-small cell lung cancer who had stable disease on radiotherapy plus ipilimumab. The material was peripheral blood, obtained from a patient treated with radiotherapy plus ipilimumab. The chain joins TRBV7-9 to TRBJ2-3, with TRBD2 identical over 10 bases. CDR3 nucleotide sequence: TGTGCCAGCAGCTTCCTAGCGGGGGGCACAGATACGCAGTATTTT. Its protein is CASSFLAGGTDTQYF.